The present T cell receptor beta chain was sequenced within a study of a mutant IDH1 vaccine in newly diagnosed glioma. For the study at large: Of treated patients, 62.5% were men and roughly 38% women, averaging roughly 37 years. The therapy given earlier, which was standard therapy, consisted of radiotherapy, temozolomide, or both, and most of the patients received both.

Time point defined: baseline, week 1 (first vaccination visit). Treatment in this sample: pre-vaccination baseline after standard-of-care therapy. Overall study findings and caveats: Patients mounted vaccine-induced immune responses in 93.3% of cases.

To note about this clone: Its antigen is undetermined.

V lost 3 bases and J lost 0; bases outside the gene matches: 1. The CDR3 extends over 14 amino acids. Germline-derived CDR1 and CDR2 are SGHRS and YFSETQ. Generated by immunoSEQ multiplex PCR, the TCRdb table keeps only in-frame clones and is missing some. In the table there are tens of thousands of clones, 90% to 95% of which are singletons. The origin of this receptor is a man younger than 45 with glioma. The specimen was PBMCs, collected from a glioma patient treated with radiotherapy, temozolomide or both. This sequence joins TRBV5-1 and TRBJ2-3; 7 bases map to TRBD2. The CDR3 sequence is CASSWGGSTDTQYF. CDR3 bases: TGCGCCAGCAGCTGGGGGGGAAGCACAGATACGCAGTATTTT.